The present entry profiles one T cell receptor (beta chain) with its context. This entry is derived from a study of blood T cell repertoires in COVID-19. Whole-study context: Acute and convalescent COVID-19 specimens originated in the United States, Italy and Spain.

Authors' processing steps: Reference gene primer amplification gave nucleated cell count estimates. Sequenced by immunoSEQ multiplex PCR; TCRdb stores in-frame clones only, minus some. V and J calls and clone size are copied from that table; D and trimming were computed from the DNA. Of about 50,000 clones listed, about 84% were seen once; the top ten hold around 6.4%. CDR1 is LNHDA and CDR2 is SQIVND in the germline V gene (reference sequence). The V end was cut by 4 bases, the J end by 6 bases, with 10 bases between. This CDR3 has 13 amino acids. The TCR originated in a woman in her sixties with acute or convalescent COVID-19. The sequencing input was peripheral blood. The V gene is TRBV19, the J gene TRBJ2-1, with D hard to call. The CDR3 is CASSSPPVNEQFF. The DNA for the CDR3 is TGTGCCAGTAGTAGTCCGCCGGTCAATGAGCAGTTCTTC.